One T cell receptor (beta chain) is described in this entry. Profiled with immunoSEQ multiplex PCR; TCRdb holds only in-frame clones, not every one. The data hold 47,000 or so clones, with 85% to 90% observed a single time. The data are from a study of OX40 agonist ivuxolimab in advanced cancers. Deletions cut 0 bases from V and 1 base from J, with 4 bases between. The CDR3 extends over 14 amino acids. Germline V gives CDR1 MGHRA, CDR2 YSYEKL. The material sequenced was CD4+ or CD8+ T cells sorted from blood, taken in a trial of the OX40 agonist ivuxolimab. The sequence was collected from an adult with an advanced solid tumor such as melanoma, head and neck, liver or kidney cancer. V usage is TRBV4-1 and J usage is TRBJ1-5; D gene ambiguous. The chain's CDR3 is CASSQDGSNQPQHF. The CDR3, as DNA: TGCGCCAGCAGCCAAGATGGAAGCAATCAGCCCCAGCATTTT.